This TCR beta chain is drawn from a study of brain T cells in children with intractable seizures. CDR1 is SGHNT, CDR2 YENEEA, per germline. The CDR3 length is 16 residues. Trimming at V came to 3 bases and at J to 2 bases, leaving 3 bases not matched to a gene. Clones were sequenced by immunoSEQ multiplex PCR, and TCRdb holds only the in-frame ones, with some missing. The profile shows roughly 110,000 clones, 90% to 95% of them singletons. This rearrangement joins TRBV11-3 to TRBJ2-3; 12 bases match TRBD2. Sequencing was performed on peripheral blood, taken at surgery. The receptor's source is a boy under two years old with hemimegalencephaly and intractable seizures. The DNA of the CDR3 is TGTGCCAGCAGCTTCCGACTAGCGGGAGCCACAGATACGCAGTATTTT. Its translation is CASSFRLAGATDTQYF.